The 4 T cell receptor beta chains below all came from one sample that was sequenced in a study of blood T cell repertoires in COVID-19. Using immunoSEQ multiplex PCR, the repertoire was profiled, and TCRdb retains in-frame clones only, with some absent. The sample lists about 210,000 clones; 75% to 90% were seen once. The sample consisted of peripheral blood. Every receptor here comes from a man aged 55 to 70 with acute or convalescent COVID-19.

V gene TRBV7-9 combines with J gene TRBJ2-5, with D possibly matching TRBD1 (5 bases). This CDR3 contains 16 residues. CDR1 SEHNR and CDR2 FQNEAQ come from the germline V gene (reference sequence). V was clipped by 0 bases and J by 3 bases, with 14 bases between them. The CDR3: CASSLASIGAKETQYF. CDR3 DNA sequence: TGTGCCAGCAGCTTAGCTTCTATAGGGGCAAAAGAGACCCAGTACTTC. The full variable domain, with the rest looked up from reference TRBV7-9 and TRBJ2-5, is DTGVSQNPRHKITKRGQNVTFRCDPISEHNRLYWYRQTLGQGPEFLTYFQNEAQLEKSRLLSDRFSAERPKGSFSTLEIQRTEQGDSAMYLCASSLASIGAKETQYFGPGTRLLVL.

This chain connects TRBV6-5 to TRBJ1-1, with unresolved D. This CDR3 spans 12 amino acids. Germline V gene lookup returns CDR1 MNHEY and CDR2 SVGAGI. Trimming pared 6 bases from V and 4 bases from J, leaving 9 bases between. In DNA, the CDR3 is TGTGCCAGCAGGAACCCGGGCACTGAAGCTTTCTTT. This translates into CASRNPGTEAFF.

The gene calls are TRBV27 and TRBJ2-7; 9 bases are a match to TRBD1. CDR1 and CDR2 (germline): MNHEY, SMNVEV (reference sequence). This CDR3 has 14 amino acids. The trim removed 5 bases at V and 1 base at J, leaving 3 bases unmatched. In DNA, the CDR3 is TGTGCCAGCAGTCTGACAGGGGGGTCCTACGAGCAGTACTTC. It is translated as CASSLTGGSYEQYF.

The J gene is TRBJ2-5, the V gene TRBV5-4; 9 bases map to TRBD1. Germline V gene lookup returns CDR1 SGHNT and CDR2 YYREEE (reference sequence). The CDR3 totals 15 residues. V gave up 5 bases and J gave up 1 base; unmatched junction bases: 6. The DNA of the CDR3 is TGTGCCAGCAGTTTGAGGACAGGGGTCCAAGAGACCCAGTACTTC. This sequence encodes CASSLRTGVQETQYF.